The clone carrying this T cell receptor beta chain was seen a handful of times. Its antigen is still unknown. This table comes from immunoSEQ multiplex PCR, and its TCRdb copy is limited to in-frame clones, with some not included. Of approximately 8,600 clones in the sample, approximately 70% were seen once. CDR1 LGHNA and CDR2 YNFKEQ come from the germline V gene. The V and J ends lost 4 bases and 7 bases, in that order; junction bases with no gene match: 15. The CDR3 has 16 amino acids. The sample comes from a study of siplizumab effects on memory and regulatory T cells. Regarding the study as a whole: In unstimulated cells, naive T cells appeared more diverse than memory T cells and seemed major alloresponse contributors.

The receptor was derived from a human donor in good health. The chain carries TRBV4-2 and TRBJ2-7; 8 nucleotides line up with TRBD2. The sample comprised effector memory CD8+ T cells sorted from blood. Subset in this sample: unstimulated CD8+ effector memory T cells. CDR3 bases: TGTGCCAGCAGCCCCAAGGCGGGGGGCGCTTTTGAAGAGCAGTACTTC. The encoded protein is CASSPKAGGAFEEQYF.